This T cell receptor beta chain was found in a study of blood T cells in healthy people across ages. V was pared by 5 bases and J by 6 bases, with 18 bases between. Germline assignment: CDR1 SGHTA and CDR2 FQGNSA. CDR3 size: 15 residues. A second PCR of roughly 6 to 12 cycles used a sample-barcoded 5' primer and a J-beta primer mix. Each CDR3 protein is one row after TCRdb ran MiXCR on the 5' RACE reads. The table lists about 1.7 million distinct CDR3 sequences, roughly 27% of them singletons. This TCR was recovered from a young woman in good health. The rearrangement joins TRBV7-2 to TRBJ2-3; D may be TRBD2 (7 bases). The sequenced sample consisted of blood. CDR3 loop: CASSGGASSADTQYF. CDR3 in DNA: TGTGCCAGCAGCGGGGGGGCCTCGTCAGCGGATACGCAGTATTTT.